This TCR beta chain was captured in a study of T cell responses to AZD1222 COVID-19 vaccine. Study findings and constraints: Without day 14 samples, only post-peak T cell repertoires were studied. In a largely white British group with more females than males, clonal diversity was possibly underestimated. Vaccine-associated CD4 TCRs ranged over spike, dominating at 160-218 and 743-854.

Repertoires were generated with immunoSEQ multiplex PCR, while TCRdb's copy carries only in-frame clones and drops some. The sample records fewer than 150,000 clones, about nine tenths being singletons. The ends were cut back, 2 bases at V and 6 bases at J, with 8 bases in the middle. The CDR3 sequence is 13 residues long. The germline gives CDR1 LGHNT, CDR2 FRNRAP. This clone was seen once. Its antigen is as yet unknown. The material sequenced was peripheral blood, taken on day 0 of AZD1222 vaccination. The TCR comes from an adult in good health. The J gene is TRBJ1-5, the V gene TRBV12-5; D is unresolved. CDR3 residues: CASGLSKGQPQHF. The CDR3 bases are TGTGCTAGTGGTTTGTCCAAGGGTCAGCCCCAGCATTTT.